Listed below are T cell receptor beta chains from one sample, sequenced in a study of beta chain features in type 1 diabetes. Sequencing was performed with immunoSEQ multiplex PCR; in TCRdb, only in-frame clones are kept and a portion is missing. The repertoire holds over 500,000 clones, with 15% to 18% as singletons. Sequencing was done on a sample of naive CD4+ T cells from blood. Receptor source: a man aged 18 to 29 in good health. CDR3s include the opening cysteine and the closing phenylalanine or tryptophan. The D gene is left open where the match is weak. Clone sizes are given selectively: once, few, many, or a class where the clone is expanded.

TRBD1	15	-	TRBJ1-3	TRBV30	TGTGCCTGGAGGACGGGACAGGGATCTGGAAACACCATATATTTT	CAWRTGQGSGNTIYF
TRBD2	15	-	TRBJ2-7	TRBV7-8	TGTGCCAGCAGCTTAGTTAGCGGGGTGGGCTACGAGCAGTACTTC	CASSLVSGVGYEQYF
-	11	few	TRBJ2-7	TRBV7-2	TGTGCCAGCAGCTTTCGCTACGAGCAGTACTTC	CASSFRYEQYF
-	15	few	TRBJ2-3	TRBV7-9	TGTGCCAGCAGCTTATTGGAAACGTACGGAGATACGCAGTATTTT	CASSLLETYGDTQYF
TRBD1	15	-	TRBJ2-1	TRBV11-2	TGTGCCAGCAGCTCCACAGGGGGCATTGTCAATGAGCAGTTCTTC	CASSSTGGIVNEQFF
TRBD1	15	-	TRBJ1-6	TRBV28	TGTGCCAGCAGGACCGGGACAGTCCCCAATTCACCCCTCCACTTT	CASRTGTVPNSPLHF
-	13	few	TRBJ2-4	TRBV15	TGTGCCACCAGCAAGGAACAGAAAAACATTCAGTACTTC	CATSKEQKNIQYF
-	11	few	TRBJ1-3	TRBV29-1	TGCAGCGTTCCCTCTGGAAACACCATATATTTT	CSVPSGNTIYF
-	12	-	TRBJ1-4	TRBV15	TGTGCCACCAGCAGAGGGGCTGGGAAACTGTTTTTT	CATSRGAGKLFF
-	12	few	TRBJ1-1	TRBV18	TGTGCCAGCTCCCCCCGGGGCGCTGAAGCTTTCTTT	CASSPRGAEAFF
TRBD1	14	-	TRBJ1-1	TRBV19	TGTGCCAGTACTATAGGGACAGGCATCACTGAAGCTTTCTTT	CASTIGTGITEAFF
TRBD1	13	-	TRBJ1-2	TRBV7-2	TGTGCCAGCAGCGGACAGGGAAGTAATGGCTACACCTTC	CASSGQGSNGYTF
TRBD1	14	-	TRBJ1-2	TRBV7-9	TGTGCCAGCAGCTTCGCGGACAGGGAAGGTGGCTACACCTTC	CASSFADREGGYTF
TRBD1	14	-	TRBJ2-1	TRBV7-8	TGTGCCAGCAGCCCCGGACAGGGAGACAATGAGCAGTTCTTC	CASSPGQGDNEQFF
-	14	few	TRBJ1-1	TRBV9	TGTGCCAGCAGCCCCGTTTCGCAGTACGCTGAAGCTTTCTTT	CASSPVSQYAEAFF
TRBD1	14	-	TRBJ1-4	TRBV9	TGTGCCAGCAGCGTAGGGGGACAGGTTGAAAAACTGTTTTTT	CASSVGGQVEKLFF
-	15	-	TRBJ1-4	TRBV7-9	TGTGCCAGCAGCCCACAAGATAGCAGAAATGAAAAACTGTTTTTT	CASSPQDSRNEKLFF
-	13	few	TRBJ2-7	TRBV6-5	TGTGCCAGCAGTTACCTCCACCCCTACGAGCAGTACTTC	CASSYLHPYEQYF
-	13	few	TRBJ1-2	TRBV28	TGTGCCAGCAGGGCAGGGTTTTTCATAGGCTACACCTTC	CASRAGFFIGYTF
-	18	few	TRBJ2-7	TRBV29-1	TGCAGCGTTGATCACGACCGGGGACCCCCGTCGGACTCCTACGAGCAGTACTTC	CSVDHDRGPPSDSYEQYF
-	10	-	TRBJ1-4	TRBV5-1	TGCGCCAGCAGCCCCGAAAAACTGTTTTTT	CASSPEKLFF
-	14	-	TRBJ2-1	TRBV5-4	TGTGCCAGCAGCTTGTTAGCAGGGAGGAATGAGCAGTTCTTC	CASSLLAGRNEQFF
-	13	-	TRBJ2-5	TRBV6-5	TGTGCCAGCAGGCTTTGGGCGACGGAGACCCAGTACTTC	CASRLWATETQYF
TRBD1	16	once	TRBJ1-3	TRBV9	TGTGCCAGCAGCGATTTGGGACAGCCCTCTGGAAACACCATATATTTT	CASSDLGQPSGNTIYF
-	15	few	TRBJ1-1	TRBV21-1	TGTGCCAGCATGAGGGACAGGCCCATGAACACTGAAGCTTTCTTT	CASMRDRPMNTEAFF
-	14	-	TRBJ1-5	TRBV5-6	TGTGCCAGCAGCTTTGGGCAGAGCAATCAGCCCCAGCATTTT	CASSFGQSNQPQHF
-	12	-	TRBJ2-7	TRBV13	TGTGCCAGCAGCTTAAGGGCCTACGAGCAGTACTTC	CASSLRAYEQYF
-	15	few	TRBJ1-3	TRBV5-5	TGTGCCAGCAGCTTGCGACGGGATACAGGAAACACCATATATTTT	CASSLRRDTGNTIYF
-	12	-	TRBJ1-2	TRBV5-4	TGTGCCAGCAGCTTACTGAACTATGGCTACACCTTC	CASSLLNYGYTF
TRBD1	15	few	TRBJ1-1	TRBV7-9	TGTGCCAGCAGCCCTCAGGGGGGTTTGAACACTGAAGCTTTCTTT	CASSPQGGLNTEAFF
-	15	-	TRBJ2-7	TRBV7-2	TGTGCCAGCAGCTCCTTCGCGGGCCCCATATTCGAGCAGTACTTC	CASSSFAGPIFEQYF
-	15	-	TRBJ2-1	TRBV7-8	TGTGCCAGCAGCACCTCCGGGACGAAATTCAATGAGCAGTTCTTC	CASSTSGTKFNEQFF
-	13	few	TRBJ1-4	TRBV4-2	TGTGCCAGCACGCCCCTCGGGCGTGAAAAACTGTTTTTT	CASTPLGREKLFF
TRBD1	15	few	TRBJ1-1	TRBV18	TGTGCCAGCTCACCAAGGACAGGGATGAACACTGAAGCTTTCTTT	CASSPRTGMNTEAFF
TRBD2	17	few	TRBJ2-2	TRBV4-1	TGCGCCAGCAGCCCAGGACTAGCGGGAGTTAGCGCCGGGGAGCTGTTTTTT	CASSPGLAGVSAGELFF
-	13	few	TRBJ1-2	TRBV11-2	TGTGCCAGCAGCTTAGATGGGGTCGTGGGCTACACCTTC	CASSLDGVVGYTF
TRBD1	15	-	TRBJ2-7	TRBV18	TGTGCCAGCTCACGACAGGGTTCGAATTCCTACGAGCAGTACTTC	CASSRQGSNSYEQYF
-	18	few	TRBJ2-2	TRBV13	TGTGCCAGCATGCCCCTCTCGGGGCCGTCCTTTTTCACCGGGGAGCTGTTTTTT	CASMPLSGPSFFTGELFF
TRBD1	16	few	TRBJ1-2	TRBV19	TGTGCCAGTAGTACTTCGGGACAGGGAAGGGGCTATGGCTACACCTTC	CASSTSGQGRGYGYTF
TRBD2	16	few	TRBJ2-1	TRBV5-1	TGCGCCAGCAGCGCCACTAGCGGGCTATCCTACAATGAGCAGTTCTTC	CASSATSGLSYNEQFF
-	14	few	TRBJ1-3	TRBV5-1	TGCGCCAGCAGCCTACAGGGAGGAGGAAACACCATATATTTT	CASSLQGGGNTIYF
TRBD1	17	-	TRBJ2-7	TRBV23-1	TGCGCCAGCAGTCAATTGATGGAGACAGGGGAAATCTACGAGCAGTACTTC	CASSQLMETGEIYEQYF
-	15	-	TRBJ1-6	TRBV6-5	TGTGCCAGCAGTTATGCGGTCGGAGTTAATTCACCCCTCCACTTT	CASSYAVGVNSPLHF
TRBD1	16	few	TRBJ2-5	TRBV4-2	TGTGCCAGCAGCTTCACCTCGGGACAGGGTGGAGAGACCCAGTACTTC	CASSFTSGQGGETQYF
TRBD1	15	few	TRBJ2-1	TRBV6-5	TGTGCCAGCTACAGGCGGGACAGGGGTCGAAATGAGCAGTTCTTC	CASYRRDRGRNEQFF